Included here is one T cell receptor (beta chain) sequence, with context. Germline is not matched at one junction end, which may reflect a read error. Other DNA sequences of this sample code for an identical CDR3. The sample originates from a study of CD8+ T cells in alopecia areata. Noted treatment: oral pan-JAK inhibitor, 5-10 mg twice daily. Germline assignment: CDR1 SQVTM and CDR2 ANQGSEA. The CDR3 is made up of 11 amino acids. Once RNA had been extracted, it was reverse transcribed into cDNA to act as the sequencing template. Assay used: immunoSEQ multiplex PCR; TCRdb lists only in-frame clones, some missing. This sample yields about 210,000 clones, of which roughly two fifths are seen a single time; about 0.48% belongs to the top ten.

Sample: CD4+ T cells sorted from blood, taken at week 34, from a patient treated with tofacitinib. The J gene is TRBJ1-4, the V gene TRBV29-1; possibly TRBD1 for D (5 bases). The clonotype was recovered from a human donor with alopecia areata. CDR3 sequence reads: CSVSVGEKLFF. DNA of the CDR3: TGCAGCGTTTCGGTGGGGGAAAAACTGTTTTTC. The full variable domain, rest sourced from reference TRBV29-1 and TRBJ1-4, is SAVISQKPSRDICQRGTSLTIQCQVDSQVTMMFWYRQQPGQSLTLIATANQGSEATYESGFVIDKFPISRPNLTFSTLTVSNMSPEDSSIYLCSVSVGEKLFFGSGTQLSVL.